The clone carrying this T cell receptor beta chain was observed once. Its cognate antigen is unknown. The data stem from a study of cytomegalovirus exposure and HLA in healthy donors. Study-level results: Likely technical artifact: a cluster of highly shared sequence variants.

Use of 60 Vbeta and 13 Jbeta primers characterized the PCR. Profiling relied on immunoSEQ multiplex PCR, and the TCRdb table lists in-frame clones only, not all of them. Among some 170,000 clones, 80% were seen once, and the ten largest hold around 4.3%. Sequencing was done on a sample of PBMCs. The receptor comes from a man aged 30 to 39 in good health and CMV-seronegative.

The CDR3 region has the DNA TGTGCCAGCAGTTTATTTGCCGGGGTGAGCTCCCTCTACGAGCAGTACTTC. This codes for CASSLFAGVSSLYEQYF. The chain couples TRBV27 to TRBJ2-7; tentative D call: TRBD2 (5 bases). The CDR3 totals 17 residues. The germline V gene has CDR1 MNHEY and CDR2 SMNVEV (reference sequence). Trimming pared 1 base from V and 3 bases from J, leaving 19 bases between.